This TCR beta chain was identified in a study of cytomegalovirus exposure and HLA in healthy donors. Overall study findings and caveats: Across donors, sequencing depth was assumed by presence/absence analyses to be roughly uniform.

This clone showed up just a few times. What it binds is unknown. The CDR3 is made up of 15 amino acids. Trimming shortened V by 5 bases and J by 9 bases, and 20 bases separated the two germline ends. Germline CDR1 and CDR2: SGHTA and FQGNSA. The study ran its PCR with 60 Vbeta and 13 Jbeta primers. TCRdb's table, derived via immunoSEQ multiplex PCR, lists solely in-frame clones and lacks some. The table has about 180,000 clones, around 80% seen once. This TCR came from a man between 18 and 35 years old in good health and CMV-seronegative. The specimen was PBMCs. The chain is built from TRBV7-2 and TRBJ2-1; no clear D. The CDR3 region is CASSPQDVRSGEQFF. The CDR3, as DNA: TGTGCCAGCAGCCCTCAGGATGTCCGGTCAGGTGAGCAGTTCTTC.